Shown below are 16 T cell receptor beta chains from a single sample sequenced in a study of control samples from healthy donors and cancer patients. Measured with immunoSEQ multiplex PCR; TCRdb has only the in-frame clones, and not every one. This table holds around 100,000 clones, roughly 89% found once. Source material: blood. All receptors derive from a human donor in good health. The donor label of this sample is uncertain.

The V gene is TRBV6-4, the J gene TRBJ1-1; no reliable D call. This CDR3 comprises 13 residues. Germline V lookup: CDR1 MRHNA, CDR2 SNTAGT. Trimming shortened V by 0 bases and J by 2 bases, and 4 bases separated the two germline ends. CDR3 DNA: TGTGCCAGCAGTGACTCTAGTAACACTGAAGCTTTCTTT. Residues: CASSDSSNTEAFF.

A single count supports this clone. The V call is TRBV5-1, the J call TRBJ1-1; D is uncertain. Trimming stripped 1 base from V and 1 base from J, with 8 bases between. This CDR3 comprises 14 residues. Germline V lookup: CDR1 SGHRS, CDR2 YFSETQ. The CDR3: CASSLYGTNTEAFF. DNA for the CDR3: TGCGCCAGCAGCTTGTACGGCACGAACACTGAAGCTTTCTTT. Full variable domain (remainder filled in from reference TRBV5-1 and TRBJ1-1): KAGVTQTPRYLIKTRGQQVTLSCSPISGHRSVSWYQQTPGQGLQFLFEYFSETQRNKGNFPGRFSGRQFSNSRSEMNVSTLELGDSALYLCASSLYGTNTEAFFGQGTRLTVV.

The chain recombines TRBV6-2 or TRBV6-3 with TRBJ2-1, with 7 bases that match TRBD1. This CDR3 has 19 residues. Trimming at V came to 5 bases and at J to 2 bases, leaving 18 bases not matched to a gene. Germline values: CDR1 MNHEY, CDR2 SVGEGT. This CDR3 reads CASSPRDHETGMAYNEQFF. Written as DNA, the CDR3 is TGTGCCAGCAGTCCCCGAGACCATGAGACAGGGATGGCCTACAATGAGCAGTTCTTC.

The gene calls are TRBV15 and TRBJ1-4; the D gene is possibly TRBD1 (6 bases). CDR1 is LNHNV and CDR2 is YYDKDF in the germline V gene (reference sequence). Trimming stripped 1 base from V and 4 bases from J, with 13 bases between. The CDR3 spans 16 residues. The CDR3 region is CATSRVGTIGNEKLFF. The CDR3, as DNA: TGTGCCACCAGCAGAGTGGGGACAATTGGTAATGAAAAACTGTTTTTT.

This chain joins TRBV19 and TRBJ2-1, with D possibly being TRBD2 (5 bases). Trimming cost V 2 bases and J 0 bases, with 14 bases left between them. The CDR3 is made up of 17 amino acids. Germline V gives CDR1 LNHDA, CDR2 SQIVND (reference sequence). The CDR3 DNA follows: TGTGCCAGTAGTATAAGGCCTAGCTTAGGCTCCTACAATGAGCAGTTCTTC. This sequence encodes CASSIRPSLGSYNEQFF.

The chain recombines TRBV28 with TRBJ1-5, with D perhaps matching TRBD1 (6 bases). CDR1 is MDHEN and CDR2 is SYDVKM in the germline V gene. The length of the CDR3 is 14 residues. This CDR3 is CVTRRGGGNQPQHF. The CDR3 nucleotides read TGTGTCACTCGCAGGGGTGGAGGCAATCAGCCCCAGCATTTT.

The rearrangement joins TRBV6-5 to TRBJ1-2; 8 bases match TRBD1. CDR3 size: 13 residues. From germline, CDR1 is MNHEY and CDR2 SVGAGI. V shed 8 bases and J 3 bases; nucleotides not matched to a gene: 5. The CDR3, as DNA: TGTGCCAGCCGCAGGGGGCCAGACTATGGCTACACCTTC. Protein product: CASRRGPDYGYTF.

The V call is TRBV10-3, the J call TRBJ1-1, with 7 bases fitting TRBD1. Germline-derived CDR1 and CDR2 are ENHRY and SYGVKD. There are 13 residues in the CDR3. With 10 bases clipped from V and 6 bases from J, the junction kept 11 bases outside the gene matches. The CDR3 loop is CASQEPQGAEAFF. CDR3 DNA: TGTGCCAGCCAAGAACCGCAGGGGGCTGAAGCTTTCTTT.

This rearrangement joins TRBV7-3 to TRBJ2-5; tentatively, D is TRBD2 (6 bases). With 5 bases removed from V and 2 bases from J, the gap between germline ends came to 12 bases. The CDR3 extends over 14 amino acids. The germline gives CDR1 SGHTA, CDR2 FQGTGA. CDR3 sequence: CASSPGAGQETQYF. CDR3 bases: TGTGCCAGCAGCCCGGGAGCGGGTCAAGAGACCCAGTACTTC.

The CDR3 spells CASSPLAGGPPSEQYF. CDR3 DNA: TGTGCCAGCAGCCCATTAGCGGGGGGGCCTCCTAGCGAGCAGTACTTC. The chain is built from TRBV7-6 and TRBJ2-7; TRBD2 aligns across 11 bases. V trimming: 5 bases; J trimming: 6 bases; junction bases outside the gene matches: 12. Germline V gives CDR1 SGHVS, CDR2 FNYEAQ. The CDR3 spans 16 residues.

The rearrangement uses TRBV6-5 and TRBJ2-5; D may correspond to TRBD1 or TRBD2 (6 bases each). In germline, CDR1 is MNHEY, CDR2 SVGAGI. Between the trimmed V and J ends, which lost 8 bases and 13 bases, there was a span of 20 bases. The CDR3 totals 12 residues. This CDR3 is CASAWKGGMWYF. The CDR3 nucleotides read TGTGCCAGCGCGTGGAAGGGGGGTATGTGGTACTTC.

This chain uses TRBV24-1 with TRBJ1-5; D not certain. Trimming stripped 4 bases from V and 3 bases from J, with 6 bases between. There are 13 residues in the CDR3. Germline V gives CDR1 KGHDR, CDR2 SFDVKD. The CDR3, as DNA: TGTGCCACCAGTGACACCCACAATCAGCCCCAGCATTTT. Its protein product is CATSDTHNQPQHF.

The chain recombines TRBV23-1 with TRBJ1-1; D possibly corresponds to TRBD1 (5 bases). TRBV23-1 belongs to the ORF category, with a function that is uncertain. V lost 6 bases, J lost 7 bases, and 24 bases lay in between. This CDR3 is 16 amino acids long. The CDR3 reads CASSLKVLGMGVEAFF. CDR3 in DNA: TGCGCCAGCAGCCTTAAAGTCTTAGGGATGGGGGTTGAAGCTTTCTTT.

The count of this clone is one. This CDR3 is CASSGSSSGANVLTF. In DNA, the CDR3 is TGTGCCAGCAGTGGATCTAGCTCTGGGGCCAACGTCCTGACTTTC. The chain employs TRBV2 and TRBJ2-6; D is ambiguous. CDR1 and CDR2 (germline): SNHLY, FYNNEI. Trimming stripped 4 bases from V and 0 bases from J, with 7 bases between. This CDR3 contains 15 residues.

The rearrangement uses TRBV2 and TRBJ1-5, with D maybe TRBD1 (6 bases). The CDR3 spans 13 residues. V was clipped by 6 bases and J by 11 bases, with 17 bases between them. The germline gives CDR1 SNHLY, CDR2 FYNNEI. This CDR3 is CASRGGPLRAQHF. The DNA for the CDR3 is TGTGCCAGCAGGGGGGGCCCCTTGCGGGCCCAGCATTTT.

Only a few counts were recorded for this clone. CDR3 region: CASSYNRGLGNTIYF. CDR3 nucleotides: TGTGCCAGCAGTTACAACAGGGGGCTCGGAAACACCATATATTTT. J is TRBJ1-3 and V is TRBV6-5, with TRBD1 matching 9 bases. In germline, CDR1 is MNHEY, CDR2 SVGAGI. This CDR3 spans 15 amino acids. V lost 2 bases and J lost 4; bases outside the gene matches: 3.